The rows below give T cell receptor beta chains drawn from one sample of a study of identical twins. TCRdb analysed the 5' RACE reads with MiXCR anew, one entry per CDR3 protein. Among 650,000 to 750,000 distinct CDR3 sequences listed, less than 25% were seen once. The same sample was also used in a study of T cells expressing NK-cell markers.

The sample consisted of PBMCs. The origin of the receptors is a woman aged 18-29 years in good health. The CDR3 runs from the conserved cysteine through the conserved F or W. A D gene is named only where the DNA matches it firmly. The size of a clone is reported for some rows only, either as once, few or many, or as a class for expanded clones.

DNA: TGTGCCAGCAGTTTAGTTGGACAGGGGTCCCACGAGCAGTACTTC
CDR3: CASSLVGQGSHEQYF
size: .
D: TRBD1
V: TRBV12-3/TRBV12-4
J: TRBJ2-7

DNA: TGTGCCAGCTCTCCAGCGGCAAGGGGTGAGCAGTACTTC
CDR3: CASSPAARGEQYF
size: few
D: .
V: TRBV18
J: TRBJ2-7

DNA: TGTGCCAGCAGTCCTAGGGAGTTGGCCCAGTACTTC
CDR3: CASSPRELAQYF
size: .
D: .
V: TRBV6-2/TRBV6-3
J: TRBJ2-5

DNA: TGTGCCATCAGTGTGGAGGGGACAGATACGCAGTATTTT
CDR3: CAISVEGTDTQYF
size: .
D: .
V: TRBV10-3
J: TRBJ2-3

DNA: TGTGCCAGCAGTTACGCAGGGTTCGGAGCTTTCTTT
CDR3: CASSYAGFGAFF
size: few
D: .
V: TRBV6-2/TRBV6-3
J: TRBJ1-1

DNA: TGTGCCAGCGATTTAAGGGGGCAGGCTGAAGCTTTCTTT
CDR3: CASDLRGQAEAFF
size: .
D: TRBD1
V: TRBV6-6
J: TRBJ1-1

DNA: TGCAGTGCCCAAGGGCAGGGCACTGAAGCTTTCTTT
CDR3: CSAQGQGTEAFF
size: many
D: .
V: TRBV20-1
J: TRBJ1-1

DNA: TGTGCCAGCTCACCCGGACAGGACATCTACGAGCAGTACTTC
CDR3: CASSPGQDIYEQYF
size: few
D: TRBD1
V: TRBV18
J: TRBJ2-7

DNA: TGCAGTGCTAGAACTCCTACAGATACGCAGTATTTT
CDR3: CSARTPTDTQYF
size: many
D: .
V: TRBV20-1
J: TRBJ2-3

DNA: TGCAGTGCTGCCAGGGTCATCCCCTACAATGAGCAGTTCTTC
CDR3: CSAARVIPYNEQFF
size: .
D: .
V: TRBV20-1
J: TRBJ2-1

DNA: TGTGCCAGCAGCGAACGGGGGACGGGCGGGGAGCTGTTTTTT
CDR3: CASSERGTGGELFF
size: .
D: .
V: TRBV3-1
J: TRBJ2-2

DNA: TGCAGCCTAGGGGGGAATGAGCAGTTCTTC
CDR3: CSLGGNEQFF
size: .
D: .
V: TRBV29-1
J: TRBJ2-1

DNA: TGCAGTTCGTACCGGGACAGGGACTTGGGTGAGCAGTTCTTC
CDR3: CSSYRDRDLGEQFF
size: .
D: TRBD1
V: TRBV29-1
J: TRBJ2-1

DNA: TGTGCCAGCAGCCAGCCCCGGAGCGGGAGGGGAGGGACCGGGGAGCTGTTTTTT
CDR3: CASSQPRSGRGGTGELFF
size: .
D: TRBD2
V: TRBV4-2
J: TRBJ2-2

DNA: TGCAGTGCTAGGCGGGACAGGGGGGGCACCGGGGAGCTGTTTTTT
CDR3: CSARRDRGGTGELFF
size: .
D: TRBD1
V: TRBV20-1
J: TRBJ2-2

DNA: TGTGCCAGCAGCTCGGGACAGGGGATAGGCAATGAGCAGTTCTTC
CDR3: CASSSGQGIGNEQFF
size: .
D: TRBD1
V: TRBV5-6
J: TRBJ2-1

DNA: TGCAGCGTTGAAGATACGACAGGGGGCTACCCCTACAATGAGCAGTTCTTC
CDR3: CSVEDTTGGYPYNEQFF
size: few
D: TRBD1
V: TRBV29-1
J: TRBJ2-1

DNA: TGCAGTGCTAGCGACAGGGAACGAAACACCATATATTTT
CDR3: CSASDRERNTIYF
size: few
D: TRBD1
V: TRBV20-1
J: TRBJ1-3

DNA: TGTGCCTGGAGTGTGGGGGGGGACATTCAGTACTTC
CDR3: CAWSVGGDIQYF
size: .
D: TRBD2
V: TRBV30
J: TRBJ2-4

DNA: TGTGCCAGTAGTAAGGCAGATACGCAGTATTTT
CDR3: CASSKADTQYF
size: .
D: .
V: TRBV19
J: TRBJ2-3

DNA: TGTGCCAGCAGGGACCGTAACGACGAGCAGTACTTC
CDR3: CASRDRNDEQYF
size: few
D: .
V: TRBV12-3/TRBV12-4
J: TRBJ2-7

DNA: TGTGCCAGCAGCCTCAAAACCGGGGACAGGGGTGGCACTGGAAACACCATATATTTT
CDR3: CASSLKTGDRGGTGNTIYF
size: few
D: TRBD1
V: TRBV6-1
J: TRBJ1-3

DNA: TGTGCCAGCAGCTTATTTGCGGGAATGTCGGCGCATTTT
CDR3: CASSLFAGMSAHF
size: few
D: .
V: TRBV7-2
J: TRBJ1-5

DNA: TGCGCCAGCAGCCCTCATTCGGTAATCTACGAGCAGTACTTC
CDR3: CASSPHSVIYEQYF
size: once
D: .
V: TRBV5-1
J: TRBJ2-7

DNA: TGCAGTGCTAGAGATTTAAGGGGGGGCCGATCAGACTACAATGAGCAGTTCTTC
CDR3: CSARDLRGGRSDYNEQFF
size: .
D: .
V: TRBV20-1
J: TRBJ2-1

DNA: TGCGCCAGCAGCTTCTTGGGGACAGAATACAATGAGCAGTTCTTC
CDR3: CASSFLGTEYNEQFF
size: few
D: TRBD1
V: TRBV5-1
J: TRBJ2-1

DNA: TGCAGTGCTAGAGATCCTGGGGGGGAGACCCAGTACTTC
CDR3: CSARDPGGETQYF
size: few
D: .
V: TRBV20-1
J: TRBJ2-5

DNA: TGCGCCAGCCGAACAGGGACAAGTGGCGAGCAGTACTTC
CDR3: CASRTGTSGEQYF
size: .
D: .
V: TRBV5-1
J: TRBJ2-7

DNA: TGTGCCAGCAGCTTAGTAACCGGCTACGAGCAGTACTTC
CDR3: CASSLVTGYEQYF
size: few
D: .
V: TRBV7-2
J: TRBJ2-7

DNA: TGTGCCAGCAGCGGATCCGGGGGGGAGATCTACGAGCAGTACTTC
CDR3: CASSGSGGEIYEQYF
size: .
D: TRBD2
V: TRBV9
J: TRBJ2-7

DNA: TGTGCCACCAGCAGAGAACCGGGACTAAACTACAATGAGCAGTTCTTC
CDR3: CATSREPGLNYNEQFF
size: few
D: TRBD2
V: TRBV15
J: TRBJ2-1

DNA: TGTGCCAGCAGCCCCCCGTGGGGGACCCAGTACTTC
CDR3: CASSPPWGTQYF
size: .
D: .
V: TRBV7-8
J: TRBJ2-5

DNA: TGTGCCAGCAGCACGGGGACTAGCGGGAGGGCGCGAGAGCAGTTCTTC
CDR3: CASSTGTSGRAREQFF
size: few
D: TRBD2
V: TRBV7-2
J: TRBJ2-1

DNA: TGTGCCAGTACCTCCGGGGCGGGAGGGAGGAATGAGCAGTTCTTC
CDR3: CASTSGAGGRNEQFF
size: many
D: TRBD2
V: TRBV2
J: TRBJ2-1

DNA: TGTGCCAGCAGCGGCGGGACTAGCGACTACGAGCAGTACTTC
CDR3: CASSGGTSDYEQYF
size: .
D: TRBD2
V: TRBV7-9
J: TRBJ2-7

DNA: TGTGCCAGCAGTATACTGCCGGGACTAGCGGGAGGTAGCTACGAGCAGTACTTC
CDR3: CASSILPGLAGGSYEQYF
size: .
D: TRBD2
V: TRBV6-5
J: TRBJ2-7

DNA: TGCAGTGCTAGGACTAGCGGGCGGGAGACCCAGTACTTC
CDR3: CSARTSGRETQYF
size: .
D: TRBD2
V: TRBV20-1
J: TRBJ2-5

DNA: TGTGCCATCAGCAGGGTGAGGGGGACCCAGTACTTC
CDR3: CAISRVRGTQYF
size: .
D: .
V: TRBV10-3
J: TRBJ2-5

DNA: TGTGCCAGCAGCCAAAGGACGGAGGCGCCCCCACCGAGCTCCTACAATGAGCAGTTCTTC
CDR3: CASSQRTEAPPPSSYNEQFF
size: .
D: .
V: TRBV4-2
J: TRBJ2-1

DNA: TGCAGTGCGCTGTCGGCGGGGGGGCCCCACAATGAGCAGTTCTTC
CDR3: CSALSAGGPHNEQFF
size: few
D: TRBD2
V: TRBV20-1
J: TRBJ2-1

DNA: TGCGCCAGCAGCTTCGAAGGGGCAGGGTTCTCCTACGAGCAGTACTTC
CDR3: CASSFEGAGFSYEQYF
size: few
D: .
V: TRBV5-1
J: TRBJ2-7

DNA: TGTGCCAGCAGCTTATTACTAGCGGGCACCGGGGAGCTGTTTTTT
CDR3: CASSLLLAGTGELFF
size: .
D: TRBD2
V: TRBV7-2
J: TRBJ2-2

DNA: TGTGCCAGCAGCCACCACGGAAGCACTGAAGCTTTCTTT
CDR3: CASSHHGSTEAFF
size: .
D: .
V: TRBV3-1
J: TRBJ1-1

DNA: TGCGCCAGCAGCTCTCCCCCCAGCGGGAGTGTGGATGAGCAGTTCTTC
CDR3: CASSSPPSGSVDEQFF
size: .
D: TRBD2
V: TRBV5-1
J: TRBJ2-1

DNA: TGTGCCAGCAGTTATGGAGGGGTGGGGAACACCGGGGAGCTGTTTTTT
CDR3: CASSYGGVGNTGELFF
size: .
D: .
V: TRBV6-5
J: TRBJ2-2

DNA: TGTGCCAGCAGCCCAGGGCTTGGTACTGAAGCTTTCTTT
CDR3: CASSPGLGTEAFF
size: many
D: .
V: TRBV11-2
J: TRBJ1-1

DNA: TGTGCCAGCAGTTTACAATCCAGGGGGGGCACTGAAGCTTTCTTT
CDR3: CASSLQSRGGTEAFF
size: few
D: TRBD1
V: TRBV27
J: TRBJ1-1

DNA: TGTGCCAGCACCGGCGGGGGGAATGAGCAGTTCTTC
CDR3: CASTGGGNEQFF
size: few
D: TRBD2
V: TRBV6-5
J: TRBJ2-1

DNA: TGCAGCGTTGAGGCGGCTAACACAGATACGCAGTATTTT
CDR3: CSVEAANTDTQYF
size: few
D: .
V: TRBV29-1
J: TRBJ2-3

DNA: TGTGCCAGCAGTTACGACAAGAGATACTATGGCTACACCTTC
CDR3: CASSYDKRYYGYTF
size: .
D: .
V: TRBV6-5
J: TRBJ1-2

DNA: TGTGCCAGCAGAGGGGACGGGGAGAATGAAGCTTTCTTT
CDR3: CASRGDGENEAFF
size: many
D: .
V: TRBV12-3/TRBV12-4
J: TRBJ1-1